The TCR beta chain under discussion was sequenced for a study of blood T cell repertoires in COVID-19 (dated by TCRdb to 2018 to 2020). Concerning the study at large: The collaborator samples originated in the United States, Italy and Spain and spanned the acute and convalescent phases of COVID-19. Subjects who had been exposed to COVID-19, were actively infected with it, or had recovered from it provided the deeply sampled blood TCRbeta repertoires that made up the dataset. The prospective study material was composed of cDNA or gDNA derived from T cells, B-cell-depleted T cells, or PBMCs. The repertoires were released in a freely available public database meant as a resource for research on the immune response to SARS-CoV-2. The sample metadata nearly always contained a de-identified subject ID, COVID-19 status, age in years and sex. Where available, HLA class I and class II types were obtained from metadata supplied by the sample provider rather than from assay-based typing. Samples were obtained from the ongoing ImmuneRACE study (first 160 participants) and from over a thousand subjects provided by 6 global collaborators. Study-level results and caveats: How much clinical and demographic metadata was included differed by source and by participant, and the metadata was provided uncurated.

The CDR3 contains 16 residues, cysteine and phenylalanine counted. The DNA shown is the 48-base CDR3, in frame from base 1. The germline V gene encodes CDR1 KGHSH and CDR2 LQKENI. Unmatched junction bases come to 10, with V trimmed by 0 bases and J by 9 bases. As regards this clone: Its antigen remains unidentified. No qualities accompany the bases; no much larger clone lies one base away.

Participants in the prospective study were enrolled through a virtual design, were aged roughly 18 to 100 years, and lived in approximately 25 United States geographic areas. Cohort assignment in the prospective study relied on participant-reported clinical history from a screening survey and a study questionnaire. ImmuneRACE Cohort 3 recovered participants were defined by two consecutive negative NP/OP PCR tests, healthcare professional clearance, or symptom resolution. In the prospective study, whole blood, serum and a nasopharyngeal or oropharyngeal swab were collected from each participant by mobile phlebotomists. Over a roughly two-month period, participants in the prospective study had the option of providing additional blood draws and questionnaires. Blood samples from the prospective study were shipped frozen or at room temperature prior to DNA extraction. TCRbeta CDR3 regions were amplified from genomic DNA using the immunoSEQ Assay, a bias-controlled multiplex PCR. Under the source paper's analysis protocol: The number of nucleated cells in each sample was estimated from the amplification of reference gene primers within the assay. To quantify the absolute abundance of each unique TCRbeta CDR3 rearrangement, sequence reads were collapsed and filtered. For each sample, productive Simpson clonality was calculated by taking the square root of Simpson's diversity index across productive rearrangements. Here the immuneACCESS table is served through TCRdb, limited to in-frame sequences with V and J called. Missing clones are a known gap in these copies; in checked studies unresolved V genes cover under half, and the rest lacks a known reason. The D gene and trimming were derived from the DNA, and the V and J assignments and clone size from that table. Counted in this sample were about 160,000 clones; roughly 90% of them appeared once. The biggest ten clones account for roughly 7% of the sample.

This TCR derives from a woman between 50 and 59 years old who had recovered from COVID-19. The rearrangement combines TRBV18 with TRBJ2-3; TRBD2 agrees with 9 junctional bases. Material: PBMCs or T cells enriched from blood (not recorded which). Read as DNA, the sequence is TGTGCCAGCTCACCACCAGTGACTAGCGGCGCGTGGACGCAGTATTTT. It is translated as CASSPPVTSGAWTQYF.